What follows is one T cell receptor beta chain and its context. These data belong to a study of PD-L1 blockade in urothelial cancer. Study summary: Patients began atezolizumab, 1,200 mg intravenously every 3 weeks, in the mid-2010s. Between 0 and 3 chemotherapy regimens preceded treatment for each patient. Blood samples had a median of 141,255 T cells.

This sample's time point: pretreatment peripheral blood. Synthetic TCR analog templates were added to each PCR reaction. Method: immunoSEQ multiplex PCR; TCRdb's copy keeps in-frame clones and lacks some. This sample carries some 80,000 clones, around four fifths of them seen once, and the ten largest clones take less than 8.5%. V shed 4 bases and J shed 2 bases, with 13 bases lying between them. Per germline, CDR1 SGHRS and CDR2 YFSETQ. The CDR3 is made up of 14 amino acids. The sequencing used PBMCs, collected around atezolizumab (anti-PD-L1) treatment. The sequence derives from a man aged 40-50 years with urothelial cancer. The rearrangement uses TRBV5-1 and TRBJ2-7; possible D gene TRBD1, 5 bases. This chain's CDR3 is CASSPIVGAYEQYF. The CDR3 DNA reads as TGCGCCAGCAGCCCGATAGTAGGGGCCTACGAGCAGTACTTC.